This TCR beta chain was profiled in a study of chemoradiotherapy in HPV16-positive cancers. Overall study: Two HPV16-positive patients' cells yielded candidate HPV-specific clones and common motifs.

Repeated repertoire sampling spanned the course of chemoradiotherapy. Study-wide findings and caveats: Non-HPV-specific T cells did not expand in tumors during treatment, whereas candidate HPV-specific clones and E7-related motifs did. HPV-specific T cells were functionally defined from only a couple of HPV16-positive patients.

The CDR3 consists of 15 residues. Trimming removed 3 bases from V and 7 bases from J; junction bases left unmatched: 7. The germline V gene has CDR1 SGHAT and CDR2 FQNNGV. A remark on this clone: Its target is not known.

The protocol was immunoSEQ multiplex PCR, while the TCRdb copy is restricted to in-frame clones and leaves out a portion. This repertoire shows under 15,000 clones, 85% to 90% found once; its top ten account for about 2.7%. The starting material was blood, obtained from a patient who underwent chemoradiotherapy. The receptor was derived from a human donor with HPV-associated anogenital cancer. V usage is TRBV11-2 and J usage is TRBJ2-2; 8 bases are shared with TRBD2. The chain's CDR3 is CASSFPSGGGGELFF. The CDR3 nucleotides are TGTGCCAGCAGCTTTCCGAGCGGGGGAGGCGGGGAGCTGTTTTTT.